The 3 T cell receptor beta chains given below trace back to one sample, sequenced in a study of a mutant IDH1 vaccine in newly diagnosed glioma (dated by TCRdb to the early 2020s). Their specific antigens are unknown. Taken with the paper, the label for time point translates to: week 5, during vaccination. Every vaccine dose consisted of 300 ug of a 20-mer mutant IDH1 peptide in Montanide, administered subcutaneously together with topical imiquimod. Preparation of the library involved the immunoSEQ multiplex PCR assay. The table comes from immuneACCESS by way of TCRdb, which keeps in-frame sequences with V and J called. Part of the clones is missing from these tables; in studies checked, under half for an unresolved V gene and the rest for unknown reasons. The sample contains 39,000 or so clones, 78% of them found a single time. The ten most abundant clones make up around 5.5% of the sample. The sequencing used PBMCs, collected from a glioma patient whose treatment included an IDH1 peptide vaccine. The receptors stem from a man aged 35-49 years with glioma.

There are a few counts of this clone. The chain links TRBV5-4 to TRBJ2-1; 7 nucleotides agree with TRBD2. This CDR3 comprises 18 residues. The V gene end was trimmed by 4 bases and the J gene end by 9 bases; junction bases not matched to a gene: 22. Germline lookup yields CDR1 SGHNT and CDR2 YYREEE (reference sequence). In DNA, the CDR3 is TGTGCCAGCAGCCGCCGGGCGGGGCCGGTCCTAGCGGAAAGTGAGCAGTTCTTC. It encodes CASSRRAGPVLAESEQFF.

The V call is TRBV19, the J call TRBJ2-3; D could derive from TRBD1 or TRBD2 (5 bases each). The germline CDR1 and CDR2 sequences are LNHDA and SQIVND (reference sequence). V was cut by 1 base and J by 4 bases, with 9 bases left in between. This CDR3 spans 14 amino acids. CDR3 residues: CASSIVLGADTQYF. CDR3 nucleotides: TGTGCCAGTAGTATAGTGTTGGGGGCAGATACGCAGTATTTT.

This clone showed up just once. The CDR3 DNA sequence: TGTGCCGCCGGGCGGTGGGAGATAGATACGCAGTATTTT. Residues: CAAGRWEIDTQYF. This rearrangement joins TRBV6-6 to TRBJ2-3; TRBD2 is a possible D gene (5 bases). This CDR3 is built from 13 residues. Trimming removed 11 bases at V and 5 bases at J, with 17 bases between. Germline V gives CDR1 MNHNY, CDR2 SVGAGI (reference sequence).